The 9 T cell receptor beta chains in this list originate from one sample, sequenced in a study of cytomegalovirus exposure and HLA in healthy donors. The assay was immunoSEQ multiplex PCR, and TCRdb's table has in-frame clones only and misses some. The sample has under 200,000 clones; approximately 96% are singletons. The sequencing sample was made of PBMCs. Receptors originate from a woman under 30 in good health and CMV-seronegative.

The gene calls are TRBV27 and TRBJ2-3; D unclear. The germline CDR1 and CDR2 sequences are MNHEY and SMNVEV (reference sequence). V dropped 2 bases and J dropped 4 bases, with 4 bases sitting between them. The CDR3 is 12 residues long. CDR3 sequence reads: CASSLSADTQYF. In DNA, the CDR3 is TGTGCCAGCAGTTTAAGCGCAGATACGCAGTATTTT.

This sequence joins TRBV6-1 and TRBJ2-1, with D unresolved. This CDR3 spans 13 amino acids. The V and J ends lost 6 bases and 1 base respectively, with 7 bases between them. CDR1 is MNHNS and CDR2 is SASEGT in the germline V gene. The CDR3 DNA sequence: TGTGCCAGCAGGCAGTCATCCTACAATGAGCAGTTCTTC. Residues: CASRQSSYNEQFF.

The chain recombines TRBV4-2 with TRBJ1-4, with 12 bases lining up with TRBD1. The CDR3 has 15 residues. Germline lookup yields CDR1 LGHNA and CDR2 YNFKEQ. The V gene end was trimmed by 1 base and the J gene end by 10 bases; junction bases not matched to a gene: 4. The CDR3 sequence is CASSQAGTGGGKLFF. CDR3 coding DNA: TGTGCCAGCAGCCAAGCCGGGACAGGGGGCGGAAAACTGTTTTTT.

The chain carries TRBV13 and TRBJ1-3, with D unresolved. The CDR3 runs 12 residues. Germline CDR1 is PRHDT and CDR2 is FYEKMQ (reference sequence). Trimming pared 8 bases from V and 7 bases from J, leaving 12 bases between. The CDR3 region has the DNA TGTGCCAGCGCTCTCGCGGGGAACACCATATATTTT. Translated, it gives CASALAGNTIYF.

The rearrangement links TRBV5-1 to TRBJ2-3; the D gene is possibly TRBD2 (6 bases). The CDR3 extends over 19 amino acids. Germline-derived CDR1 and CDR2 are SGHRS and YFSETQ. Trimming cost V 1 base and J 2 bases, with 23 bases left between them. Written as DNA, the CDR3 is TGCGCCAGCAGCTTGTCAAGTAGGGACTCCGGGACCCACACAGATACGCAGTATTTT. Translating gives CASSLSSRDSGTHTDTQYF.

This chain uses TRBV6-1 with TRBJ2-3, with TRBD1 matching over 7 bases. CDR1 is MNHNS and CDR2 is SASEGT in the germline V gene. CDR3 length: 16 amino acids. J was trimmed by 0 bases and V by 4 bases; bases with no gene match: 7. CDR3 coding DNA: TGTGCCAGCAGTGTCGGTGGGACAGCAAGCACAGATACGCAGTATTTT. It is translated as CASSVGGTASTDTQYF.

This chain connects TRBV5-1 to TRBJ1-4, with 7 bases that match TRBD1. The CDR3 is 15 amino acids. J was trimmed by 7 bases and V by 0 bases; bases with no gene match: 6. Germline V gives CDR1 SGHRS, CDR2 YFSETQ. CDR3 in amino acids: CASSLAFQGGEKLFF. The CDR3 DNA follows: TGCGCCAGCAGCTTGGCGTTTCAGGGGGGTGAAAAACTGTTTTTT.

The V and J genes are TRBV19 and TRBJ1-2; D not certain. V lost 3 bases to trimming and J lost 4 bases, with 3 bases between them. The CDR3 extends over 11 amino acids. CDR1 and CDR2 (germline): LNHDA, SQIVND (reference sequence). CDR3 sequence: CASSIGYGYTF. The CDR3 nucleotides read TGTGCCAGTAGTATCGGCTATGGCTACACCTTC.

The chain is built from TRBV6-1 and TRBJ2-5, with 8 bases aligning to TRBD2. J lost 5 bases, V lost 5 bases, and 7 bases had no gene match. The CDR3 totals 14 residues. The germline V gene has CDR1 MNHNS and CDR2 SASEGT. Written as DNA, the CDR3 is TGTGCCAGCAGTCCTGGACTAGCTTGGGAGACCCAGTACTTC. Translated: CASSPGLAWETQYF.